This T cell receptor (beta chain) was captured by sequencing in a study of cytomegalovirus exposure and HLA in healthy donors. This CDR3 comprises 14 residues. The V and J ends lost 3 bases and 4 bases respectively, with 10 bases between them. Germline lookup yields CDR1 KGHSH and CDR2 LQKENI. Profiling relied on immunoSEQ multiplex PCR, and the TCRdb table lists in-frame clones only, not all of them. The sample carries under 75,000 clones, 90% to 96% recorded once. The sequencing input was PBMCs. The receptor's source is a young woman in good health and CMV-seronegative. The rearrangement links TRBV18 to TRBJ1-5, with a weak D call TRBD1 (5 bases). CDR3 DNA sequence: TGTGCCAGCTCACCGGTGACAGCTAATCAGCCCCAGCATTTT. This translates into CASSPVTANQPQHF.